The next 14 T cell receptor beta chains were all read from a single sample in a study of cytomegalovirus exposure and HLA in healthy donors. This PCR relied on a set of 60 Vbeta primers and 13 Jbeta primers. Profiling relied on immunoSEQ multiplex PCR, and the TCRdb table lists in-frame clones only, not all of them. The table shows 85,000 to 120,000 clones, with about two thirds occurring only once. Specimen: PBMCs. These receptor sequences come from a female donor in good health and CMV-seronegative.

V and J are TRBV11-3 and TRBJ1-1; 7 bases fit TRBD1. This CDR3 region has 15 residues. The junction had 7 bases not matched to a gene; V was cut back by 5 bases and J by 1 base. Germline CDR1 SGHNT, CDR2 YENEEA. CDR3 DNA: TGTGCCAGCAGCCCCGGGGGACAGTCGAACACTGAAGCTTTCTTT. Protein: CASSPGGQSNTEAFF. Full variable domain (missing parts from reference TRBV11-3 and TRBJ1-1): EAGVVQSPRYKIIEKKQPVAFWCNPISGHNTLYWYLQNLGQGPELLIRYENEEAVDDSQLPKDRFSAERLKGVDSTLKIQPAELGDSAVYLCASSPGGQSNTEAFFGQGTRLTVV.

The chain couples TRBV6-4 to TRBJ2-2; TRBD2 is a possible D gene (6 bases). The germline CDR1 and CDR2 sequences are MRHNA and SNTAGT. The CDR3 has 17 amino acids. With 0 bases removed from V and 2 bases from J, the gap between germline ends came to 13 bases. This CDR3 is CASSDSIFAGNTGELFF. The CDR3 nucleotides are TGTGCCAGCAGTGACTCGATATTCGCGGGAAACACCGGGGAGCTGTTTTTT.

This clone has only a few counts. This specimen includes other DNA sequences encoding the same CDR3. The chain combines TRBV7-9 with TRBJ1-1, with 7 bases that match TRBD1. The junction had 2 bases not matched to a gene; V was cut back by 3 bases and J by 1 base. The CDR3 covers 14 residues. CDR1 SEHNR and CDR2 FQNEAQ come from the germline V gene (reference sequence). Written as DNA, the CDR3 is TGTGCCAGCAGCTTGGGACAGTCGAACACTGAAGCTTTCTTT. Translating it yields CASSLGQSNTEAFF.

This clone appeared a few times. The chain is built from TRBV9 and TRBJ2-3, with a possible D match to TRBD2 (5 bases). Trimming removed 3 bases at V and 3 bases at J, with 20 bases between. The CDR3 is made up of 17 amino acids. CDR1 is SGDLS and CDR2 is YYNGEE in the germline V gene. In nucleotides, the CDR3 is TGTGCCAGCAGCGCCGGAGGCGGTCAGGCCGGTACAGATACGCAGTATTTT. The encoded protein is CASSAGGGQAGTDTQYF. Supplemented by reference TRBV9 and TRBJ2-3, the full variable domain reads DSGVTQTPKHLITATGQRVTLRCSPRSGDLSVYWYQQSLDQGLQFLIQYYNGEERAKGNILERFSAQQFPDLHSELNLSSLELGDSALYFCASSAGGGQAGTDTQYFGPGTRLTVL.

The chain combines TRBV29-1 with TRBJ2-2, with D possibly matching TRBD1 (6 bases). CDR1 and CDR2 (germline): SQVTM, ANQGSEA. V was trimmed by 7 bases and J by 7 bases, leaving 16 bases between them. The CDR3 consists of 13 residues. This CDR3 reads CSAQDSGYGELFF. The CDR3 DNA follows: TGCAGCGCTCAGGACAGTGGTTACGGGGAGCTGTTTTTT.

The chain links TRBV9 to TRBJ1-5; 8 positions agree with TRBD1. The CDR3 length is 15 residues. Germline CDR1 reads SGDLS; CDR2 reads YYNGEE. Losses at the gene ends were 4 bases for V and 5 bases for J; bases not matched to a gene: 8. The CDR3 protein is CASSYRGMAHQPQHF. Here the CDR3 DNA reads TGTGCCAGCAGCTACAGGGGGATGGCGCATCAGCCCCAGCATTTT.

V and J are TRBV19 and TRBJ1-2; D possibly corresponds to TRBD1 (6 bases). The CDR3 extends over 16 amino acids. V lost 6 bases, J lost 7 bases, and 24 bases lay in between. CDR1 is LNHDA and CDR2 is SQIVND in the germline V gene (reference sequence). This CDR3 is CASSSTIRTVEGGYTF. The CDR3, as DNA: TGTGCCAGTAGCTCAACTATTCGGACAGTTGAGGGTGGCTACACCTTC.

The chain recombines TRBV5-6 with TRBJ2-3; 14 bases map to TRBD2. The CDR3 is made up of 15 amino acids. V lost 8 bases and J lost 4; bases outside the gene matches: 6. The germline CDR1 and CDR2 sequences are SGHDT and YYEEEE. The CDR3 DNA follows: TGTGCCAGTTCGCCGGGACTAGCGGGAGCAGATACGCAGTATTTT. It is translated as CASSPGLAGADTQYF.

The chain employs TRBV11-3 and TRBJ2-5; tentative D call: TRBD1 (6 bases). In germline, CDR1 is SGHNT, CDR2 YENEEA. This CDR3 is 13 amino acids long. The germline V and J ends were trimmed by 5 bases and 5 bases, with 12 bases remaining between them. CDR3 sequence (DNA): TGTGCCAGCAGCCCCCAGGGGTTTGAGACCCAGTACTTC. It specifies CASSPQGFETQYF. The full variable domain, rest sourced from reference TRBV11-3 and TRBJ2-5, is EAGVVQSPRYKIIEKKQPVAFWCNPISGHNTLYWYLQNLGQGPELLIRYENEEAVDDSQLPKDRFSAERLKGVDSTLKIQPAELGDSAVYLCASSPQGFETQYFGPGTRLLVL.

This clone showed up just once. CDR3 bases: TGCGCCACCTCCCCCGGGAGATCGACAGATACGCAGTATTTT. It translates to CATSPGRSTDTQYF. The chain employs TRBV5-1 and TRBJ2-3; a weak D match, TRBD2 (6 bases). V lost 9 bases and J 3 bases, leaving 17 bases between the germline ends. Germline V gene data show CDR1 as SGHRS and CDR2 as YFSETQ. The CDR3 totals 14 residues.

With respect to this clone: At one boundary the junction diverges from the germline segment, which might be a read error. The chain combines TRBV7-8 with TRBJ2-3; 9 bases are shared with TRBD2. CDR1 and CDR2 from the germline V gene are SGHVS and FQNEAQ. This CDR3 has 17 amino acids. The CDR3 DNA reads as TGTGCCAGCAGCTTAGATAGTTTACCGACTAGCGGACGTACGGAGTATTTT. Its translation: CASSLDSLPTSGRTEYF.

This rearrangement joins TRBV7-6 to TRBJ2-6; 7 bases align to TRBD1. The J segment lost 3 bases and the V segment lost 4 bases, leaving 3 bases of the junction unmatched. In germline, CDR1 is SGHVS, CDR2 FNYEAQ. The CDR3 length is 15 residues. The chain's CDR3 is CASSSRGRGANVLTF. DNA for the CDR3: TGTGCCAGCAGCTCGAGGGGGCGTGGGGCCAACGTCCTGACTTTC. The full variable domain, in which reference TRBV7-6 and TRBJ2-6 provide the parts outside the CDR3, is GAGVSQSPRYKVTKRGQDVALRCDPISGHVSLYWYRQALGQGPEFLTYFNYEAQQDKSGLPNDRFSAERPEGSISTLTIQRTEQRDSAMYRCASSSRGRGANVLTFGAGSRLTVL.

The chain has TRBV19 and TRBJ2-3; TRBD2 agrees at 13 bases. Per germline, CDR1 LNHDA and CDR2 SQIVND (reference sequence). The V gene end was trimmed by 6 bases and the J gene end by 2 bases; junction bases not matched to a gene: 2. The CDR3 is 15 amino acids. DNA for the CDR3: TGTGCCAGTAGGGGACTAGCGGGGATCACAGATACGCAGTATTTT. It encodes CASRGLAGITDTQYF. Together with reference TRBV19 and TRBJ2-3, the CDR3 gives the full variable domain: DGGITQSPKYLFRKEGQNVTLSCEQNLNHDAMYWYRQDPGQGLRLIYYSQIVNDFQKGDIAEGYSVSREKKESFPLTVTSAQKNPTAFYLCASRGLAGITDTQYFGPGTRLTVL.

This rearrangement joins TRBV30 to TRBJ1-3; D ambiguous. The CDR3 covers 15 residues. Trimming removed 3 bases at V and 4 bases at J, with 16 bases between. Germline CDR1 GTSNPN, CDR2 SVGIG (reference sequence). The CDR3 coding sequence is TGTGCCTGGAGCCCCCTGTCCGGTAAAGGAAACACCATATATTTT. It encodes CAWSPLSGKGNTIYF.